The 14 T cell receptor beta chains below all came from one sample that was sequenced in a study of PD-L1 blockade in urothelial cancer. Produced via immunoSEQ multiplex PCR; TCRdb's table is partial and in-frame only. The sample has about 57,000 clones, 85% to 90% seen once. The specimen comprised PBMCs, sampled around atezolizumab (anti-PD-L1) treatment. These receptor sequences come from a man aged 50 or older with urothelial cancer.

V and J are TRBV4-1 and TRBJ2-2; D is perhaps TRBD1 (5 bases). This CDR3 is built from 16 residues. The ends were cut back, 1 base at V and 0 bases at J, with 9 bases in the middle. The germline CDR1 and CDR2 sequences are MGHRA and YSYEKL. The CDR3 loop is CASSQATVTNTGELFF. The CDR3 DNA sequence: TGCGCCAGCAGCCAAGCGACAGTGACGAACACCGGGGAGCTGTTTTTT.

V is TRBV7-3 and J is TRBJ2-7; 11 nucleotides agree with TRBD1. CDR1 SGHTA and CDR2 FQGTGA come from the germline V gene. V shed 3 bases and J 3 bases; nucleotides not matched to a gene: 1. CDR3 length equals 14 residues. DNA for the CDR3: TGTGCCAGCAGCTTCGGGACAGGGGGCTACGAGCAGTACTTC. This gives the protein CASSFGTGGYEQYF.

The chain joins TRBV6-6 to TRBJ2-3, with D tentatively TRBD1 (6 bases). The CDR3 extends over 14 amino acids. The germline V gene has CDR1 MNHNY and CDR2 SVGAGI (reference sequence). The V end was cut by 11 bases, the J end by 5 bases, with 20 bases between. DNA for the CDR3: TGTGCCGCCCAGGGGCACTTCGGAGGAGATACGCAGTATTTT. It specifies CAAQGHFGGDTQYF.

This clone was observed a few times. The J gene is TRBJ2-7, the V gene TRBV28; 10 positions agree with TRBD1. The CDR3 sequence is 15 residues long. V dropped 5 bases and J dropped 4; count of bases not matched to a gene: 8. Germline loops: CDR1 MDHEN, CDR2 SYDVKM. The CDR3 here is CASSTRDRGSYEQYF. The CDR3 DNA follows: TGTGCCAGCAGTACCCGGGACAGGGGATCGTACGAGCAGTACTTC.

The chain carries TRBV28 and TRBJ1-5, with D perhaps matching TRBD1 (5 bases). This CDR3 region has 13 residues. V was shortened by 5 bases and J by 4 bases, with 9 bases between the two germline ends. Germline CDR1 reads MDHEN; CDR2 reads SYDVKM. The CDR3 is CASSRDRNQPQHF. In nucleotides, the CDR3 is TGTGCCAGCAGTCGTGACAGAAATCAGCCCCAGCATTTT.

The chain is built from TRBV19 and TRBJ2-2; a weak D match, TRBD1 (6 bases). Trimming left V 10 bases short and J 5 bases short, with 17 bases between. From germline, CDR1 is LNHDA and CDR2 SQIVND (reference sequence). CDR3 length: 14 residues. CDR3 coding DNA: TGTGCCACCCCGACCAGGGGTGGGACCGGGGAGCTGTTTTTT. Translated: CATPTRGGTGELFF.

This chain joins TRBV28 and TRBJ1-3, with D unresolved. V lost 6 bases and J 8 bases, leaving 8 bases between the germline ends. The CDR3 is made up of 11 amino acids. Per the germline V gene, CDR1 is MDHEN and CDR2 is SYDVKM. The CDR3 reads CASRIGDTIYF. The CDR3 nucleotides read TGTGCCAGCAGAATCGGGGACACCATATATTTT. Looking up the rest from reference TRBV28 and TRBJ1-3 gives the full variable domain: DVKVTQSSRYLVKRTGEKVFLECVQDMDHENMFWYRQDPGLGLRLIYFSYDVKMKEKGDIPEGYSVSREKKERFSLILESASTNQTSMYLCASRIGDTIYFGEGSWLTVV.

This chain links TRBV11-1 with TRBJ2-7; a possible D gene is TRBD1 (5 bases). This CDR3 spans 13 amino acids. The germline V gene encodes CDR1 SGHAT and CDR2 FQDESV (reference sequence). With 2 bases removed from V and 4 bases from J, the gap between germline ends came to 9 bases. Here the CDR3 reads CASSLTDNYEQYF. The DNA for the CDR3 is TGTGCCAGCAGCTTAACGGACAATTACGAGCAGTACTTC.

The V gene is TRBV11-2, the J gene TRBJ2-7; unclear D gene. This CDR3 has 12 amino acids. Trimming cost V 1 base and J 6 bases, with 7 bases left between them. Germline V CDR1 and CDR2: SGHAT, FQNNGV. The CDR3 DNA follows: TGTGCCAGCAGCTTAGCACAGTCCGAGCAGTACTTC. It encodes CASSLAQSEQYF.

This chain connects TRBV6-6 to TRBJ1-5, with 7 bases that match TRBD1. Trimming removed 4 bases from V and 5 bases from J; junction bases left unmatched: 8. The CDR3 covers 15 residues. Looked up from germline, CDR1 is MNHNY and CDR2 is SVGAGI (reference sequence). The CDR3 bases are TGTGCCAGCAGTTCAGGGGGGACATTGGATCAGCCCCAGCATTTT. Translating it yields CASSSGGTLDQPQHF.

The rearrangement joins TRBV5-1 to TRBJ2-7; maybe TRBD2 (6 bases). The CDR3 runs to 15 residues. CDR1 and CDR2 (germline): SGHRS, YFSETQ. Trimming removed 0 bases from V and 3 bases from J, with 13 bases in between. For the CDR3, the DNA is TGCGCCAGCAGCTTGGGGGAGGCTGATCTCTACGAGCAGTACTTC. Protein sequence: CASSLGEADLYEQYF.

The chain carries TRBV11-2 and TRBJ2-1; maybe TRBD2 (6 bases). Trimming took off 2 bases at V and 5 bases at J, with 16 bases between the two ends. The CDR3 loop spans 16 amino acids. Looked up from germline, CDR1 is SGHAT and CDR2 is FQNNGV. CDR3 DNA sequence: TGTGCCAGCAGCTTATTCGGGGGAGCCTGGGACAATGAGCAGTTCTTC. It specifies CASSLFGGAWDNEQFF.

This chain uses TRBV19 with TRBJ1-2; D is uncertain. The V gene lost 8 bases and the J gene lost 2 bases, with 6 bases spanning the gap. CDR1 and CDR2 from the germline V gene are LNHDA and SQIVND (reference sequence). The CDR3 contains 11 residues. The CDR3: CASQKNYGYTF. The CDR3 DNA is TGTGCCAGTCAGAAAAACTATGGCTACACCTTC.

The chain employs TRBV2 and TRBJ1-5; 7 bases line up with TRBD1. Per germline, CDR1 SNHLY and CDR2 FYNNEI. V was clipped by 4 bases and J by 3 bases; unmatched bases: 3. This CDR3 region has 14 residues. DNA for the CDR3: TGTGCCAGCAGTGCACAGGGGAACAATCAGCCCCAGCATTTT. It translates to CASSAQGNNQPQHF.